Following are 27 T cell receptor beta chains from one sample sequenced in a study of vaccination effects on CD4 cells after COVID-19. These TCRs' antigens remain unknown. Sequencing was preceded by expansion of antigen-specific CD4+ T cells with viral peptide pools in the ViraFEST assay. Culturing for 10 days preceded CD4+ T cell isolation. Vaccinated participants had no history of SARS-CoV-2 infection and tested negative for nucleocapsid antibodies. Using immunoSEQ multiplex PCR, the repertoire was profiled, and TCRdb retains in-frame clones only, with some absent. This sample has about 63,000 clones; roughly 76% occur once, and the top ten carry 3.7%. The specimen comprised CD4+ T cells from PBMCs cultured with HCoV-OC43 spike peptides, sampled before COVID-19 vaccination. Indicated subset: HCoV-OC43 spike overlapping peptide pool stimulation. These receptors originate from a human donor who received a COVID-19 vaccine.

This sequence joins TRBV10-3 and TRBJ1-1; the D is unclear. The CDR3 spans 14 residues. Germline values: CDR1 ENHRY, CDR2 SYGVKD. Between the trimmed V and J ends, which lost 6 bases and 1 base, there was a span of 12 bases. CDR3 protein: CAIRGSTENTEAFF. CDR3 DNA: TGTGCCATCAGGGGATCCACAGAGAACACTGAAGCTTTCTTT.

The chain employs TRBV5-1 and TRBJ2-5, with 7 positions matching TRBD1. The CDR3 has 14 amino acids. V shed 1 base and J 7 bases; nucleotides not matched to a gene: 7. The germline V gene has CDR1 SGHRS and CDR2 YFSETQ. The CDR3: CASSLQTGEVTQYF. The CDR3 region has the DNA TGCGCCAGCAGCTTGCAAACAGGGGAAGTGACCCAGTACTTC.

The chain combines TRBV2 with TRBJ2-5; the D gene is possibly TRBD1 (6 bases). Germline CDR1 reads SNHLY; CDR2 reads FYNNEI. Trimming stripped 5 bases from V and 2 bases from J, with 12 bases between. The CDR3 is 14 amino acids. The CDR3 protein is CASSRQGNQETQYF. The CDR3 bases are TGTGCCAGCAGTCGCCAGGGGAATCAAGAGACCCAGTACTTC. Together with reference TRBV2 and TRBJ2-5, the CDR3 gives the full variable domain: EPEVTQTPSHQVTQMGQEVILRCVPISNHLYFYWYRQILGQKVEFLVSFYNNEISEKSEIFDDQFSVERPDGSNFTLKIRSTKLEDSAMYFCASSRQGNQETQYFGPGTRLLVL.

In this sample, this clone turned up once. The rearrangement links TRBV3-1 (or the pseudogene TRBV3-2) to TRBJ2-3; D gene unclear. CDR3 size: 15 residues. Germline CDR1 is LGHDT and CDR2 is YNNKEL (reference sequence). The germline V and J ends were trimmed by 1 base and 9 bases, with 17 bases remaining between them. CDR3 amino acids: CASSQVALPSRTQYF. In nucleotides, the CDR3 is TGTGCCAGCAGCCAAGTGGCTCTTCCGTCGCGGACGCAGTATTTT.

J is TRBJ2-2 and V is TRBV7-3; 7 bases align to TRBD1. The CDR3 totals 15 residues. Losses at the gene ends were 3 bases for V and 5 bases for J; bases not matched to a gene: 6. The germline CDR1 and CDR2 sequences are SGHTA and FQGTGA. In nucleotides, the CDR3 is TGTGCCAGCAGCTTGCAGGGGGAAGGTACCGGGGAGCTGTTTTTT. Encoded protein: CASSLQGEGTGELFF.

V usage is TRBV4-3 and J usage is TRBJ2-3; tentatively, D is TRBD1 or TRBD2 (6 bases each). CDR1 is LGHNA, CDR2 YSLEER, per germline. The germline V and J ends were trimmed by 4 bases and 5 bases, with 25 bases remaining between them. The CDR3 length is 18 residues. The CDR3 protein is CASSRTNVKGGGQDTQYF. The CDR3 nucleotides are TGCGCCAGCAGCCGCACCAATGTCAAGGGGGGAGGCCAAGATACGCAGTATTTT.

For the CDR3, the DNA is TGTGCCAGCAGTTCCGGGGCAGGCGGCTACAATGAGCAGTTCTTC. Protein product: CASSSGAGGYNEQFF. V usage is TRBV28 and J usage is TRBJ2-1; the D call may be TRBD1 or TRBD2 (5 bases each). From germline, CDR1 is MDHEN and CDR2 SYDVKM. The CDR3 is 15 amino acids. V lost 4 bases to trimming and J lost 3 bases, with 13 bases between them.

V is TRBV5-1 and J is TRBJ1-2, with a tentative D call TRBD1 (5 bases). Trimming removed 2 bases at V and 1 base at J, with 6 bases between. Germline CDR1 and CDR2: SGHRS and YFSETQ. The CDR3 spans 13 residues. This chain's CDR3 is CASSLDSNYGYTF. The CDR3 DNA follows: TGCGCCAGCAGCTTAGACAGTAACTATGGCTACACCTTC.

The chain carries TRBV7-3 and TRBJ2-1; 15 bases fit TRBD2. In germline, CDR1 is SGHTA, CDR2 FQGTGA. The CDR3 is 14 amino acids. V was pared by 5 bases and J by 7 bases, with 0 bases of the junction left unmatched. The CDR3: CASSGTSGGNEQFF. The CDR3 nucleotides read TGTGCCAGCAGCGGGACTAGCGGGGGGAATGAGCAGTTCTTC.

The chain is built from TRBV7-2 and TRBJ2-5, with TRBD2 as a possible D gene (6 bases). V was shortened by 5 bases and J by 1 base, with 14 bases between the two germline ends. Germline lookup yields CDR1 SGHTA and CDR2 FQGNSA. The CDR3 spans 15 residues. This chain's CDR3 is CASSPRAGIQETQYF. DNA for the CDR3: TGTGCCAGCAGCCCAAGGGCGGGGATCCAAGAGACCCAGTACTTC.

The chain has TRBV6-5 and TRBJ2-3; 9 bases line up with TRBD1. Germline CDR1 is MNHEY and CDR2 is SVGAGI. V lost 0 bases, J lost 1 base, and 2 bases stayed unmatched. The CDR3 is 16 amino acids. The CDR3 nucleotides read TGTGCCAGCAGTTACTCGCGGGACAGGGGCACAGATACGCAGTATTTT. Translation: CASSYSRDRGTDTQYF.

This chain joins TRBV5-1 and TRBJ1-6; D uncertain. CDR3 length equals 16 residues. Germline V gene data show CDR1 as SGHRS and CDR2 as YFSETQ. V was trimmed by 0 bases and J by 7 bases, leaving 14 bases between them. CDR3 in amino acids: CASSLESAPVNSPLHF. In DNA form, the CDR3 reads TGCGCCAGCAGCTTGGAGTCAGCGCCCGTGAATTCACCCCTCCACTTT.

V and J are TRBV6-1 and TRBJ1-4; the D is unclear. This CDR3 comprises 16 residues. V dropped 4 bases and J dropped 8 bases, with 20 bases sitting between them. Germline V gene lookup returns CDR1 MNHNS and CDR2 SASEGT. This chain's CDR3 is CASSGGVALGYEKLFF. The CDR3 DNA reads TGTGCCAGCAGTGGTGGGGTCGCCCTGGGGTACGAAAAACTGTTTTTT.

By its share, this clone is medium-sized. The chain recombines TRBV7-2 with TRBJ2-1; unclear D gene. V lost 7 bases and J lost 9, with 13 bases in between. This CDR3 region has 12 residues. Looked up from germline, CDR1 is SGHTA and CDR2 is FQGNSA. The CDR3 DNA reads TGTGCCAGCACCGCCAACAAGGTTGAGCAGTTCTTC. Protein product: CASTANKVEQFF.

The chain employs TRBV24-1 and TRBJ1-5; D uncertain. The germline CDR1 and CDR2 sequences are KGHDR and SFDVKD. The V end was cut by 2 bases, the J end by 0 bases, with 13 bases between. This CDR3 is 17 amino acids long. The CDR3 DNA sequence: TGTGCCACCAGTGATTCCAGACGAGTGGATAGCAATCAGCCCCAGCATTTT. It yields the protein CATSDSRRVDSNQPQHF.

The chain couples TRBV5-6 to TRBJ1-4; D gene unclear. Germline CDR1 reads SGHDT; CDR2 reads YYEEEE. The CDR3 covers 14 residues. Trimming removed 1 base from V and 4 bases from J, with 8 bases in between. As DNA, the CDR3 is TGTGCCAGCAGCTTGTTAGGGAGTAATGAAAAACTGTTTTTT. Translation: CASSLLGSNEKLFF.

CDR3 region: CASSIQAGRYTGELFF. In DNA, the CDR3 is TGTGCCAGTAGTATACAGGCTGGGCGTTATACCGGGGAGCTGTTTTTT. The V call is TRBV19, the J call TRBJ2-2; D is ambiguous. V shed 2 bases and J shed 5 bases, with 15 bases lying between them. The CDR3 is 16 residues long. Germline V lookup: CDR1 LNHDA, CDR2 SQIVND (reference sequence).

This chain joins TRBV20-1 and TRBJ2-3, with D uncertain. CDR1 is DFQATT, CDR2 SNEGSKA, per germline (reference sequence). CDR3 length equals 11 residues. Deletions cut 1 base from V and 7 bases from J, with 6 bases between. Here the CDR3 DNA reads TGCAGTGCTAGAGTGCAGAATACGCAGTATTTT. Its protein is CSARVQNTQYF.

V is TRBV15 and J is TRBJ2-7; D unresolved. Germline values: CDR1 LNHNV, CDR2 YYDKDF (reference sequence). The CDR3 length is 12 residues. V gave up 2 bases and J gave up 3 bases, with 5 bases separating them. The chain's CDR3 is CATSRLDYEQYV. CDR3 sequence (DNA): TGTGCCACCAGCAGACTCGACTACGAGCAGTACGTC.

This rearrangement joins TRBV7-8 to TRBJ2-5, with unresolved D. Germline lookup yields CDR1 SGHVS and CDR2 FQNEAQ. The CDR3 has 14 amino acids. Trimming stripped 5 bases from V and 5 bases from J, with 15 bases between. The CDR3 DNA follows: TGTGCCAGCAGCCCGGTGCCAGGCTCGGAGACCCAGTACTTC. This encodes CASSPVPGSETQYF.

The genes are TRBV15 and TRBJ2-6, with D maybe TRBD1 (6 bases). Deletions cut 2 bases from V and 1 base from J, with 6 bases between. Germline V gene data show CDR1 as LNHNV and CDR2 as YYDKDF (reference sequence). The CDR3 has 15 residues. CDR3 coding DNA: TGTGCCACCAGCAGAAGGGGGTCTGGGGCCAACGTCCTGACTTTC. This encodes CATSRRGSGANVLTF.

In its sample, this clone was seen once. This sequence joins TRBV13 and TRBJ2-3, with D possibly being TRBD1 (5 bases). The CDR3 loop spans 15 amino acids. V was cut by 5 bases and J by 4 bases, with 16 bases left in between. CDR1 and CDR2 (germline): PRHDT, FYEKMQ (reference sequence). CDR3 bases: TGTGCCAGCAGCCTGGGGCCTCCACGTGCAGATACGCAGTATTTT. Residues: CASSLGPPRADTQYF.

This CDR3 is CATGDRGSTDTQYF. The CDR3 nucleotides are TGTGCCACCGGGGACAGGGGTAGCACAGATACGCAGTATTTT. J is TRBJ2-3 and V is TRBV19; 10 positions match TRBD1. CDR3 length: 14 amino acids. Trimming removed 10 bases from V and 0 bases from J; junction bases left unmatched: 4. The germline V gene encodes CDR1 LNHDA and CDR2 SQIVND (reference sequence).

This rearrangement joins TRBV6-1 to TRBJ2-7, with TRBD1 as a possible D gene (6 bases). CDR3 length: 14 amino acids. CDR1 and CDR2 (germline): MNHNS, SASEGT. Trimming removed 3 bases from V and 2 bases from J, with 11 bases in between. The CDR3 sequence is CASSEQTGTYEQYV. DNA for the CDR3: TGTGCCAGCAGTGAGCAGACAGGAACCTACGAGCAGTACGTC.

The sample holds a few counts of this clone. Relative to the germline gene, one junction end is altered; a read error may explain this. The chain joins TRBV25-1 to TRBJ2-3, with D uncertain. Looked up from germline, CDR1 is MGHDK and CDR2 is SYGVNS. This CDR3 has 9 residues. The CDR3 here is CASTDTQYF. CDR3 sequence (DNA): TGTGCCAGCACCGATACGCAGTATTTT.

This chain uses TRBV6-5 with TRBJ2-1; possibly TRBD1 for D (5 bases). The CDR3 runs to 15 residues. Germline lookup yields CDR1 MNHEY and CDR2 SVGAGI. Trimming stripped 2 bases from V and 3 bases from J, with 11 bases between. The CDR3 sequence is CASSYRGTLYNEQFF. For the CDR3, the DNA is TGTGCCAGCAGTTACAGGGGAACTCTCTACAATGAGCAGTTCTTC.

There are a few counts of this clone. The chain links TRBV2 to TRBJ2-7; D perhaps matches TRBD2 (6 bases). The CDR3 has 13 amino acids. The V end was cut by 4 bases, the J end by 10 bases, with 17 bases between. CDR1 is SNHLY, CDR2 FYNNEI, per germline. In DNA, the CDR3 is TGTGCCAGCAGTGCGGGGGAAGGGCGGTCACAGTACGTC. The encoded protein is CASSAGEGRSQYV.